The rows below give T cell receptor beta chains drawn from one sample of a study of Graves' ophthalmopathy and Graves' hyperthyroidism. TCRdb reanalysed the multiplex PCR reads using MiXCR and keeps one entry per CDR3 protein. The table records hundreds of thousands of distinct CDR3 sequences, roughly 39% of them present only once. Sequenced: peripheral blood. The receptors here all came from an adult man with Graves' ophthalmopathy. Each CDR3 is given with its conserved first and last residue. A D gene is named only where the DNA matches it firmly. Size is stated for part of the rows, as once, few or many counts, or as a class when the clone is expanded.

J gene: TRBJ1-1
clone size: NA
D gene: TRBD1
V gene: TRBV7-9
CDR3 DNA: TGTGCCAGCAGCTTAGGGGAGGAGGGGGCCGCTGAAGCTTTCTTT
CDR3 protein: CASSLGEEGAAEAFF

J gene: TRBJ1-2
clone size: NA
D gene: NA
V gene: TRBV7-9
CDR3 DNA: TGTGCCAGCAGCTTAGATCTTAACCCGGGGCAGCTCGGCTACACCTTC
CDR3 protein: CASSLDLNPGQLGYTF

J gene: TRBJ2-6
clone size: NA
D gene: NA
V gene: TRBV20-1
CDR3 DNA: TGCAGTGCTAGTGAGAGGGCTGGGGCCAACGTCCTGACTTTC
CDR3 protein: CSASERAGANVLTF

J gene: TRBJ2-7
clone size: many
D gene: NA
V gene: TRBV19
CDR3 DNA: TGTGCCAGCCGCATGGGAGGTACCTACGAGCAGTACTTC
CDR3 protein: CASRMGGTYEQYF

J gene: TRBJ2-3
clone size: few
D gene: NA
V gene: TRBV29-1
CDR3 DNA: TGCAGCGCCGTCCCCTTGCCTACAGATACGCAGTATTTT
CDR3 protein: CSAVPLPTDTQYF

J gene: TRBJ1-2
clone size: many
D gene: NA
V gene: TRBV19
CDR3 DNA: TGTGCCAGTAGTATTGAGGGAGTCTTGGGCTACACCTTC
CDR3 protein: CASSIEGVLGYTF

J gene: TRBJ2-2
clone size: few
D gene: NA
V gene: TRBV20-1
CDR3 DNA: TGCAGTGCCGCTCCGGGACACACCACCGGGGAGCTGTTTTTT
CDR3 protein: CSAAPGHTTGELFF

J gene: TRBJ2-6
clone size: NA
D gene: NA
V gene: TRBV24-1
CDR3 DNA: TGTGCCACCAGTGATCGCCCGGGCCACTCACCAGCTTTC
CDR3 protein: CATSDRPGHSPAF

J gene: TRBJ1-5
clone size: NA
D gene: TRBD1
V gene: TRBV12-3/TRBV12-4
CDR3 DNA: TGTGCCAGCAGGCTAACAGGGGAGGGTCAGCCCCAGCATTTT
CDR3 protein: CASRLTGEGQPQHF

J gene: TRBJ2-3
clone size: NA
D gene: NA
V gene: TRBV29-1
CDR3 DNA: TGCAGCGTTGGCCATAGACAGACAGATACGCAGTATTTT
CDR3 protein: CSVGHRQTDTQYF

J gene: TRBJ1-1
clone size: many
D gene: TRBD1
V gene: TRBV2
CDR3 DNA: TGTGCCAGCAGTGGACAGGGGCCGGGCACTGAAGCTTTCTTT
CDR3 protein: CASSGQGPGTEAFF

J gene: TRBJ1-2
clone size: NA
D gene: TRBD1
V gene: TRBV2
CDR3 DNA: TGTGCCAGCAGTGAGTCGACAGGGGCTAACTATGGCTACACCTTC
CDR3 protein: CASSESTGANYGYTF

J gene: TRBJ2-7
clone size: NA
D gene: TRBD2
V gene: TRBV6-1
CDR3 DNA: TGTGCCAGCAGTTACTCGGGTAACGGTGCGGGGGTTTACGAGCAGTACTTC
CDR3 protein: CASSYSGNGAGVYEQYF

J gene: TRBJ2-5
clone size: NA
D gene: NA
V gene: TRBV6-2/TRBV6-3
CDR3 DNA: TGTGCCAGCAGTTACCGGCAGTTGGTGGAGACCCAGTACTTC
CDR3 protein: CASSYRQLVETQYF

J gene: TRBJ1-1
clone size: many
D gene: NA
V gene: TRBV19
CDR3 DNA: TGTGCCAGCGGAGCCTCAGGGGTTACGACTGAAGCTTTCTTT
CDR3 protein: CASGASGVTTEAFF

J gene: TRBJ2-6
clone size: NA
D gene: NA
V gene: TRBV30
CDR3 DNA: TGTGCCTGGAGTGGGTCCGGGGCCAACGTCCTGACTTTC
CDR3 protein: CAWSGSGANVLTF

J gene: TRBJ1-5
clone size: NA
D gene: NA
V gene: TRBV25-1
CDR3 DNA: TGTGCCAGCCAGTCTCTGGGGGAAGGTAATCAGCCCCAGCATTTT
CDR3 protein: CASQSLGEGNQPQHF

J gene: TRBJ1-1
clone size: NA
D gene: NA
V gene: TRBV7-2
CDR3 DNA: TGTGCCAGCAGCTTAGGGCGGATGAACACTGAAGCTTCCTTT
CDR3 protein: CASSLGRMNTEASF

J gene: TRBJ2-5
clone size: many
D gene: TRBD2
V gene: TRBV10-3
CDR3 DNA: TGTGCCATCAACCCCGGGACTAGCGATTCGGAGACCCAGTACTTC
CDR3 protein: CAINPGTSDSETQYF

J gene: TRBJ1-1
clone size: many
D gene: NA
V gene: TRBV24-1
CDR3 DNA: TGTGCCACCAGGGGAGGGGTTGAGGACACTGAAGCTTTCTTT
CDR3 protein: CATRGGVEDTEAFF

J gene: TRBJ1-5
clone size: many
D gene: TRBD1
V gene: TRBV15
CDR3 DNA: TGTGCCACCAGCAGTCCAGACAGGGGGCGAATTCAGCCCCAGCATTTT
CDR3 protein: CATSSPDRGRIQPQHF

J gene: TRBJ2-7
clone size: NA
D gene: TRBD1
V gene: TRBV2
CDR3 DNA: TGTGCCAGCTCACAGGACAGGAATAGTTCCTACGAGCAGTACTTC
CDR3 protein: CASSQDRNSSYEQYF

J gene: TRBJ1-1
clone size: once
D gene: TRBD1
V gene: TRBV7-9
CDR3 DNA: TGTGCCACCCAAACAGGGGCGGCCACTGAAGCTTTCTTT
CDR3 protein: CATQTGAATEAFF

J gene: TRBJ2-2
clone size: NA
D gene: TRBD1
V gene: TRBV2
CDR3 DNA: TGTGCCAGCACCCAAGGGGGCTACGTGGAGCTGTTTTTT
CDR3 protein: CASTQGGYVELFF

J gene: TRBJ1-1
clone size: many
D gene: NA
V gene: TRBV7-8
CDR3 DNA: TGTGCCAGCAGACTCACTCTGCGTTCTGAAGCTTTCTTT
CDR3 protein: CASRLTLRSEAFF

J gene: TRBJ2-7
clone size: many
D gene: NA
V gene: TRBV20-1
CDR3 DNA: TGCAGTGCTAGCGTGGCCGGACGGACACTATACGAGCAGTACTTC
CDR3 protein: CSASVAGRTLYEQYF

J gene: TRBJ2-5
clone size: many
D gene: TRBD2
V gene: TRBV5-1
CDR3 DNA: TGCGCCAGCAGCCCGGGGGCTAGCGGGGAGACCCAGTACTTC
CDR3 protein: CASSPGASGETQYF

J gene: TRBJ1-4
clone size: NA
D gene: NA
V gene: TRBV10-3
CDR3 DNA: TGTGCCATCAGTACGACGGCGGCAACTAATGAAAAACTGTTTTTT
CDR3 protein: CAISTTAATNEKLFF

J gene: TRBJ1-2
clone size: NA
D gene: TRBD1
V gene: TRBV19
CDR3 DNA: TGTGCCAGTAGTATGGGACAGCTATATGGCTACACCTTC
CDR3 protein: CASSMGQLYGYTF

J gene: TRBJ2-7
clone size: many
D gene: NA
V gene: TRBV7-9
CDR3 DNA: TGTGCCAGCAGCTTATCGCTTTATGGGGACGCACCCCGCTCCTACGAGCAGTACTTC
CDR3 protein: CASSLSLYGDAPRSYEQYF

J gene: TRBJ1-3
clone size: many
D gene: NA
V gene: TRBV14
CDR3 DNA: TGTGCCAGCAGCCTGGCCCGGTTTTCGCGAAACACCATATATTTT
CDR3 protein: CASSLARFSRNTIYF

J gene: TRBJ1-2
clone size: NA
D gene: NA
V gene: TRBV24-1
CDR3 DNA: TGTGCCACCAACGGCGGGGGACACTATGGCTACACCTTC
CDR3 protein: CATNGGGHYGYTF

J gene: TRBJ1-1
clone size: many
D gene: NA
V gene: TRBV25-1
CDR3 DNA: TGTGCCAGCAGTGAATACAGGGGAGAGACTGAAGCTTTCTTT
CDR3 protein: CASSEYRGETEAFF

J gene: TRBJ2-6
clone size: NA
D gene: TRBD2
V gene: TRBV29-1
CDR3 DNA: TGCAGCGTTGGTTATAGCGGGAGGGCCAACGTCCTGACTTTC
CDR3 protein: CSVGYSGRANVLTF

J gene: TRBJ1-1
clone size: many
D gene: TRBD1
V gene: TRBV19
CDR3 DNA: TGTGCCAGTAGTGTCGACAGGGGCGCTCCGTACATGAACACTGAAGCTTTCTTT
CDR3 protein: CASSVDRGAPYMNTEAFF

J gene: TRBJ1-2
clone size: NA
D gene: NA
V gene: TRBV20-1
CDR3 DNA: TGCAGTGCATCCCGTCGGAGGGAAAGGCATGGCTACACCTTC
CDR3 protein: CSASRRRERHGYTF

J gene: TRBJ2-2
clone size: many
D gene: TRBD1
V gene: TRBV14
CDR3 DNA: TGTGCCAGCAGCGAAACCGGGACAGGGGACACCGGGGAGCTGTTTTTT
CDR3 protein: CASSETGTGDTGELFF

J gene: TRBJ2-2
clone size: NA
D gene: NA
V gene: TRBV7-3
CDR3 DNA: TGCGCCAGCAGCCAAGCCAGTAGGAACACCGGGGAGCTGTTTTTT
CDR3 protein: CASSQASRNTGELFF

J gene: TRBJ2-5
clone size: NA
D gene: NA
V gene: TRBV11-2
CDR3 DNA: TGTGCCAGCAGCCTAAGGGGCGTGGTACCCCAAGAGACCCAGTACTTC
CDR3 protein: CASSLRGVVPQETQYF

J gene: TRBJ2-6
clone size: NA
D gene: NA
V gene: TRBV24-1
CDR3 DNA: TGTGCCACCCACGGGCCAGGGGACAACGTCCTGACTTTC
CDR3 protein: CATHGPGDNVLTF

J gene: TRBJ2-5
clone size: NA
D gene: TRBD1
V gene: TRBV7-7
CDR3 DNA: TGTGCTAGCAGCCGTGGACAGGGGGCGCGAAAGACCCAGTACTTC
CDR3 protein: CASSRGQGARKTQYF

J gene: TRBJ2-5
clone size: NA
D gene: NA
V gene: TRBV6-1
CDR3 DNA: TGTGCCAGCACCACCGGTGAGACAGAGACCCAGTACTTC
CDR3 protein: CASTTGETETQYF

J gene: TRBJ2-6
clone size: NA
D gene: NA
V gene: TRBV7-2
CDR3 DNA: TGTGCCAGCAGCTTAAGGGGTGGGGCCAACGTCCTGACTTTC
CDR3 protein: CASSLRGGANVLTF

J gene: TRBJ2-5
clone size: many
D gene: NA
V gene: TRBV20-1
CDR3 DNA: TGCAGTGCTACCCGAAGGGGGCAAGAGACCCAGTACTTC
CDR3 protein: CSATRRGQETQYF

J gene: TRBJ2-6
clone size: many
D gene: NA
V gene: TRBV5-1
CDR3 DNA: TGCGCCAGCAGCCCTAACGCCGGATCTGGGGCCAACGTCCTGACTTTC
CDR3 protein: CASSPNAGSGANVLTF

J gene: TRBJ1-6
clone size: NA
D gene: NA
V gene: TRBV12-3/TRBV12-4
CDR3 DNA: TGTGCCAGCGTGCTCAGGGTCTCGAGCTCCTATAATTCACCCCTCCACTTT
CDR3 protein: CASVLRVSSSYNSPLHF

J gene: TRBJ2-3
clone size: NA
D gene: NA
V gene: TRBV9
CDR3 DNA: TGTGCCAGCAGCGGCCGGGGCCGGGATACGCAGTATTTT
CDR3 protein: CASSGRGRDTQYF

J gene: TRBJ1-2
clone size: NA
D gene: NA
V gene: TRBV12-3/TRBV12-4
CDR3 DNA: TGTGCCAGCAGCACGCGTAACAATGGCTACACCTTC
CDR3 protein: CASSTRNNGYTF

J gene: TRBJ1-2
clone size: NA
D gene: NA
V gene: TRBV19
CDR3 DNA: TGTGCCAGTAGTATCAGCGGGAGGGCCGGCTACACCTTC
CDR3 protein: CASSISGRAGYTF

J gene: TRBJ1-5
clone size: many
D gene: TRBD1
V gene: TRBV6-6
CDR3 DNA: TGTGCCAGCAGTTACTTTACACAGGGGGCTGGTGAGCCCCAGCATTTT
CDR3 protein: CASSYFTQGAGEPQHF

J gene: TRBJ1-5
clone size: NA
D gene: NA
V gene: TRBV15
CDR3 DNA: TGTGCCACCAGCAGGACCTTTGGTAGCAATCAGCCCCAGCATTTT
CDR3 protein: CATSRTFGSNQPQHF

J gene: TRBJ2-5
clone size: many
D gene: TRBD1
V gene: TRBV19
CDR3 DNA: TGTGCCAGTAGTACCATTACAGGGGACCAAGAGACCCAGTACTTC
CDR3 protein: CASSTITGDQETQYF

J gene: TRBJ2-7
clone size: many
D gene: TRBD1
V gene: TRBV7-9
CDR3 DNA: TGTGCCAGCAACCCGGGACAGGGAAGCGAGCAGTACTTC
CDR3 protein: CASNPGQGSEQYF